The present entry profiles one T cell receptor (beta chain) with its context. Its antigen is undetermined. Pooled together were second doses at about 4 or about 12 weeks. The CDR3 is made up of 13 amino acids. Per the germline V gene, CDR1 is LNHDA and CDR2 is SQIVND (reference sequence). The V end was cut by 6 bases, the J end by 1 base, with 6 bases between. Using immunoSEQ multiplex PCR, the repertoire was profiled, and TCRdb retains in-frame clones only, with some absent. The sample carries about 100,000 clones, 80% to 90% recorded once. The sample comes from a study of T cell responses to AZD1222 COVID-19 vaccine. General observations from the study: There were mostly white British donors and more females than males, and clonal diversity was possibly underestimated. Nearly half of the spike-specific TCRs reportedly recognize variant regions that carry no mutations. Repertoires were collected only later (after the peak T cell response had occurred).

The chain employs TRBV19 and TRBJ2-2; no firm D call. The sample consisted of peripheral blood, taken 28 days after the second AZD1222 dose. The receptor was derived from an adult who received the AZD1222 COVID-19 vaccine. The CDR3, as DNA: TGTGCCAGTAGCCCACAGAACACCGGGGAGCTGTTTTTT. Protein: CASSPQNTGELFF.